The 5 T cell receptor beta chains presented below share a single source sample, sequenced in a study of vaccination and CD4 T cells after COVID-19. The treatment: roughly 11-day PBMC culture with coronavirus spike peptide pools or control peptides (ViraFEST assay). For these TCRs, the target antigens are not known. The Oncomine TCR Beta short-read assay was applied to DNA of cultured CD4+ T cells. One entry per CDR3 protein, called by TCRdb with MiXCR from the PCR reads. The sample holds approximately 4,300 distinct CDR3 sequences; around 40% are singletons and the top ten take less than 30%. Sequenced material: CD4+ T cells from blood, cultured in vitro. The source of these receptors is a human donor who had recovered from COVID-19.

This rearrangement joins TRBV2 to TRBJ1-5; no definite D call. The CDR3 loop spans 14 amino acids. Germline lookup yields CDR1 SNHLY and CDR2 FYNNEI. V gave up 7 bases and J gave up 2 bases, with 12 bases separating them. The CDR3 DNA reads as TGTGCCAGCACTCCCGGACGAGGCAATCAGCCCCAGCATTTT. Translation gives CASTPGRGNQPQHF.

V gene TRBV30 combines with J gene TRBJ1-2; D might be TRBD1 (5 bases). Germline V gene lookup returns CDR1 GTSNPN and CDR2 SVGIG (reference sequence). The CDR3 extends over 13 amino acids. V lost 4 bases and J lost 4, with 13 bases in between. This CDR3 is CAWIGPGGYGYTF. The CDR3 DNA sequence: TGTGCCTGGATAGGGCCCGGGGGCTATGGCTACACCTTC.

The rearrangement uses TRBV6-1 and TRBJ1-1; possible D gene TRBD1, 5 bases. Deletions cut 7 bases from V and 9 bases from J, with 21 bases between. The CDR3 extends over 14 amino acids. Germline CDR1 MNHNS, CDR2 SASEGT. CDR3 nucleotides: TGTGCCAGCACTAAGGGACCGCGGGATGTCAAAGCTTTCTTT. Amino acids: CASTKGPRDVKAFF.

CDR3 DNA sequence: TGTGCCAGCAGCTTACAGGCTAGAAACAATGAGCAGTTCTTC. Translating it yields CASSLQARNNEQFF. V and J are TRBV7-9 and TRBJ2-1; D is unclear. V shed 2 bases and J shed 5 bases, with 10 bases lying between them. CDR1 is SEHNR and CDR2 is FQNEAQ in the germline V gene (reference sequence). CDR3 size: 14 residues.

The chain couples TRBV15 to TRBJ2-5; D is tentatively TRBD1 or TRBD2 (5 bases each). The CDR3 is 15 amino acids. Germline values: CDR1 LNHNV, CDR2 YYDKDF (reference sequence). V lost 3 bases to trimming and J lost 10 bases, with 21 bases between them. The CDR3 DNA reads TGTGCCACCAGCAGGACCGACTCGGGACCGGGCGACCAGTACTTC. Translating gives CATSRTDSGPGDQYF.